The 21 T cell receptor beta chains below all came from one sample that was sequenced in a study of cytomegalovirus exposure and HLA in healthy donors. The PCR employed 60 Vbeta primers together with 13 Jbeta primers. Profiled with immunoSEQ multiplex PCR; TCRdb holds only in-frame clones, not every one. Counted here are roughly 86,000 clones, under 80% occurring once; the ten biggest clones make up roughly 7.3%. The material sequenced was PBMCs. These receptors were taken from a man aged 45-65 years in good health and CMV-seropositive.

The chain couples TRBV2 to TRBJ2-7; TRBD2 might be the D (6 bases). The CDR3 totals 16 residues. CDR1 and CDR2 (germline): SNHLY, FYNNEI. V lost 5 bases to trimming and J lost 4 bases, with 21 bases between them. CDR3: CASSTQGGTRGYEQYF. CDR3 coding DNA: TGTGCCAGCAGTACCCAGGGAGGTACCCGGGGGTACGAGCAGTACTTC.

This clone was seen once. The rearrangement joins TRBV7-9 to TRBJ1-2; 12 bases match TRBD1. From germline, CDR1 is SEHNR and CDR2 FQNEAQ (reference sequence). The CDR3 runs to 15 residues. Trimming cost V 5 bases and J 6 bases; bases outside gene matches: 7. The CDR3 here is CASSELGQGAHGYTF. The CDR3, as DNA: TGTGCCAGCAGCGAGTTGGGACAGGGGGCGCATGGCTACACCTTC.

The V call is TRBV5-4, the J call TRBJ2-5; 7 nucleotides line up with TRBD1. The J segment lost 1 base and the V segment lost 4 bases, leaving 4 bases of the junction unmatched. The length of the CDR3 is 14 residues. Per the germline V gene, CDR1 is SGHNT and CDR2 is YYREEE (reference sequence). The CDR3 reads CASSPTGSQETQYF. The CDR3 DNA is TGTGCCAGCAGCCCGACAGGGTCCCAAGAGACCCAGTACTTC.

A remark on this clone: The junction departs from the called germline gene at one end, perhaps through a read error. The chain is built from TRBV11-2 and TRBJ2-1; TRBD2 agrees at 12 bases. The CDR3 is 13 amino acids. In germline, CDR1 is SGHAT, CDR2 FQNNGV. DNA for the CDR3: TGTGCCAGCAGCTCCCAGACTAGCGGGGGCGTGCTCTTC. This sequence encodes CASSSQTSGGVLF.

The V gene is TRBV7-9, the J gene TRBJ2-3, with D possibly TRBD1 on 5 matching bases. V dropped 3 bases and J dropped 2 bases, with 9 bases sitting between them. The CDR3 contains 14 residues. CDR1 and CDR2 from the germline V gene are SEHNR and FQNEAQ (reference sequence). CDR3 in DNA: TGTGCCAGCAGCTTTGCAGGGCCCACAGATACGCAGTATTTT. Amino acids: CASSFAGPTDTQYF.

This chain links TRBV2 with TRBJ2-5; TRBD1 aligns across 8 bases. The CDR3 is 15 amino acids. Germline trimming cut 6 bases from V and 4 bases from J; bases unmatched to any gene: 10. Looked up from germline, CDR1 is SNHLY and CDR2 is FYNNEI. The CDR3 region is CASSPARGRGETQYF. The DNA for the CDR3 is TGTGCCAGCAGCCCCGCCAGGGGGCGGGGAGAGACCCAGTACTTC.

J is TRBJ2-1 and V is TRBV18; 8 bases align to TRBD1. Germline values: CDR1 KGHSH, CDR2 LQKENI. The V gene end was trimmed by 5 bases and the J gene end by 5 bases; junction bases not matched to a gene: 5. This CDR3 has 14 residues. The CDR3 is CASSSRTGNNEQFF. CDR3 bases: TGTGCCAGCTCATCTCGGACAGGGAACAATGAGCAGTTCTTC.

The J gene is TRBJ1-3, the V gene TRBV7-9, with D perhaps TRBD1 (5 bases). V dropped 2 bases and J dropped 0 bases, with 11 bases sitting between them. Germline V gene lookup returns CDR1 SEHNR and CDR2 FQNEAQ (reference sequence). CDR3 length: 16 amino acids. DNA for the CDR3: TGTGCCAGCAGCTTACTACAGGTCGACTCTGGAAACACCATATATTTT. Its protein is CASSLLQVDSGNTIYF.

The CDR3 DNA sequence: TGTGCCAGCAGCCGATGGACAGGAGATTTCAATGAGCAGTTCTTC. Translated, it gives CASSRWTGDFNEQFF. The rearrangement joins TRBV7-2 to TRBJ2-1; 7 nucleotides align to TRBD1. Germline loops: CDR1 SGHTA, CDR2 FQGNSA. The V segment lost 5 bases and the J segment 6 bases; nucleotides outside the gene matches: 10. This CDR3 comprises 15 residues. Complete variable domain (other parts from reference TRBV7-2 and TRBJ2-1): GAGVSQSPSNKVTEKGKDVELRCDPISGHTALYWYRQSLGQGLEFLIYFQGNSAPDKSGLPSDRFSAERTGGSVSTLTIQRTQQEDSAVYLCASSRWTGDFNEQFFGPGTRLTVL.

The chain joins TRBV7-2 to TRBJ2-5; tentative D call: TRBD2 (7 bases). The CDR3 length is 15 residues. Germline values: CDR1 SGHTA, CDR2 FQGNSA. V was clipped by 2 bases and J by 0 bases, with 10 bases between them. The CDR3 region is CASSLRGGYQETQYF. The CDR3, as DNA: TGTGCCAGCAGCTTAAGGGGGGGGTACCAAGAGACCCAGTACTTC.

This chain uses TRBV5-1 with TRBJ1-1; possibly TRBD1 for D (6 bases). CDR3 length equals 15 residues. Germline V gives CDR1 SGHRS, CDR2 YFSETQ. V lost 7 bases and J 1 base, leaving 17 bases between the germline ends. The CDR3 is CASFPGGGGNTEAFF. The CDR3 coding sequence is TGCGCCAGCTTCCCTGGGGGGGGCGGGAACACTGAAGCTTTCTTT.

The gene calls are TRBV7-2 and TRBJ1-3, with TRBD1 identical over 7 bases. With V trimmed by 5 bases and J by 0 bases, 10 bases remained unmatched. The CDR3 runs to 17 residues. The V gene's germline CDR1 is SGHTA and CDR2 FQGNSA. The CDR3 here is CASSPPPGQSSGNTIYF. In nucleotides, the CDR3 is TGTGCCAGCAGCCCCCCCCCGGGACAGAGCTCTGGAAACACCATATATTTT.

CDR3 amino acids: CASSLRDRVHNEQFF. CDR3 sequence (DNA): TGTGCCAGCAGCTTACGGGACAGGGTCCACAATGAGCAGTTCTTC. V usage is TRBV13 and J usage is TRBJ2-1; TRBD1 matches at 9 bases. Germline V CDR1 and CDR2: PRHDT, FYEKMQ (reference sequence). The CDR3 length is 15 residues. With V trimmed by 2 bases and J by 5 bases, 4 bases remained unmatched. Full variable domain (outside the CDR3, taken from reference TRBV13 and TRBJ2-1): AAGVIQSPRHLIKEKRETATLKCYPIPRHDTVYWYQQGPGQDPQFLISFYEKMQSDKGSIPDRFSAQQFSDYHSELNMSSLELGDSALYFCASSLRDRVHNEQFFGPGTRLTVL.

The V and J genes are TRBV29-1 and TRBJ1-1; 8 nucleotides agree with TRBD1. CDR1 and CDR2 from the germline V gene are SQVTM and ANQGSEA. The length of the CDR3 is 14 residues. V trimming: 5 bases; J trimming: 2 bases; junction bases outside the gene matches: 7. CDR3 coding DNA: TGCAGCGTTAGACAGGGGACAATAAACACTGAAGCTTTCTTT. Its protein product is CSVRQGTINTEAFF.

J is TRBJ1-1 and V is TRBV10-2, with a possible D match to TRBD1 (6 bases). Trimming took off 3 bases at V and 5 bases at J, with 10 bases between the two ends. The CDR3 has 13 amino acids. Germline loops: CDR1 WSHSY, CDR2 SAAADI. The CDR3 nucleotides are TGCGCCAGCAGTGACTGGGGGCGGACTGAAGCTTTCTTT. Translation: CASSDWGRTEAFF.

The rearrangement uses TRBV9 and TRBJ2-7, with a weak D call TRBD2 (6 bases). Germline CDR1 and CDR2: SGDLS and YYNGEE. V was trimmed by 1 base and J by 2 bases, leaving 16 bases between them. There are 16 residues in the CDR3. CDR3 in amino acids: CASSVKAGPYPYEQYF. CDR3 DNA sequence: TGTGCCAGCAGCGTAAAGGCGGGGCCGTATCCCTACGAGCAGTACTTC.

The rearrangement joins TRBV14 to TRBJ2-5; 9 bases match TRBD1. There are 16 residues in the CDR3. Germline V CDR1 and CDR2: SGHDN, FVKESK. V gave up 2 bases and J gave up 1 base; unmatched junction bases: 5. The CDR3 reads CASSQYPGQGQETQYF. DNA of the CDR3: TGTGCCAGCAGCCAATACCCGGGACAGGGCCAAGAGACCCAGTACTTC.

J is TRBJ1-4 and V is TRBV5-1; 8 bases match TRBD1. The ends lost 0 bases at V and 7 bases at J; junction bases unmatched: 8. CDR1 is SGHRS, CDR2 YFSETQ, per germline. The CDR3 runs to 16 residues. This CDR3 reads CASSLVPGGNGEKLFF. The CDR3 DNA is TGCGCCAGCAGCTTGGTCCCAGGGGGCAACGGTGAAAAACTGTTTTTT.

This clone has more than one count but fewer than ten. This chain joins TRBV5-1 and TRBJ2-7; 9 bases agree with TRBD1. From germline, CDR1 is SGHRS and CDR2 YFSETQ. This CDR3 is built from 16 residues. The ends lost 0 bases at V and 5 bases at J; junction bases unmatched: 9. This chain's CDR3 is CASSLGGTGNSNEQYF. In DNA form, the CDR3 reads TGCGCCAGCAGCTTGGGGGGGACAGGGAATAGTAACGAGCAGTACTTC.

The V call is TRBV7-2, the J call TRBJ2-2, with 10 bases lining up with TRBD1. The V gene end was trimmed by 1 base and the J gene end by 4 bases; junction bases not matched to a gene: 9. There are 18 residues in the CDR3. From germline, CDR1 is SGHTA and CDR2 FQGNSA. CDR3 loop: CASSLGDRGISGTGELFF. In nucleotides, the CDR3 is TGTGCCAGCAGCTTAGGGGACAGGGGAATTAGTGGCACCGGGGAGCTGTTTTTT. The full variable domain, completed using reference TRBV7-2 and TRBJ2-2, is GAGVSQSPSNKVTEKGKDVELRCDPISGHTALYWYRQSLGQGLEFLIYFQGNSAPDKSGLPSDRFSAERTGGSVSTLTIQRTQQEDSAVYLCASSLGDRGISGTGELFFGEGSRLTVL.

The V call is TRBV30, the J call TRBJ1-5; 7 bases are shared with TRBD1. The length of the CDR3 is 15 residues. Germline assignment: CDR1 GTSNPN and CDR2 SVGIG (reference sequence). V dropped 4 bases and J dropped 7; count of bases not matched to a gene: 13. The CDR3 DNA sequence: TGTGCCTGGAACGAGGGGTTAGGGGGCAGGCAGCCCCAGCATTTT. Translated: CAWNEGLGGRQPQHF.